The text below deals with one TCR beta chain. The data were obtained in a study of blood T cell repertoires in COVID-19. Study details: Material from acute and convalescent COVID-19 was sourced from the United States, Italy and Spain. Nucleic acid was either cDNA or gDNA, and it came from T cells, B-cell-depleted T cells, or PBMCs.

Authors' data handling: Reference gene primer amplification yielded estimated nucleated cell counts. Assay: immunoSEQ multiplex PCR; the TCRdb copy retains only in-frame clones and omits some. D and trimming were read from the DNA, whereas the V and J calls and clone size are those reported in that table. The table has some 250,000 clones, about four fifths seen once. The CDR3 totals 16 residues. The sequenced sample was peripheral blood. This receptor was obtained from a woman aged 18-29 years with acute or convalescent COVID-19. The chain uses TRBV12-2 and TRBJ2-6; no check of the table's D call, TRBD1, against the DNA was made. TRBV12-2 is recorded as a pseudogene. CDR3 loop: CASRADSPSGANVLTF. In nucleotides, the CDR3 is TGTGCAAGTCGCGCCGACAGCCCCTCTGGGGCCAACGTCCTGACTTTC.